One and the same sample provided the 27 T cell receptor beta chains below, sequenced in a study of CD8+ T cells in alopecia areata. Extracted RNA was reverse transcribed into cDNA, the sequencing template. Measured with immunoSEQ multiplex PCR; TCRdb has only the in-frame clones, and not every one. The sample lists under 250,000 clones; roughly 50% were seen once. The specimen sequenced was CD8+ T cells sorted from blood. The receptors here all came from a human donor in good health.

This clone showed up just a few times. The V gene is TRBV7-9, the J gene TRBJ2-1; 15 nucleotides line up with TRBD2. Unmatched junction bases numbered 1, after V lost 3 bases and J lost 7 bases. This CDR3 region has 15 residues. Germline V gene data show CDR1 as SEHNR and CDR2 as FQNEAQ (reference sequence). The DNA for the CDR3 is TGTGCCAGCAGCTTCGGGACTAGCGGGGGGAATGAGCAGTTCTTC. Protein: CASSFGTSGGNEQFF. The full variable domain, its missing parts supplied by reference TRBV7-9 and TRBJ2-1, is DTGVSQNPRHKITKRGQNVTFRCDPISEHNRLYWYRQTLGQGPEFLTYFQNEAQLEKSRLLSDRFSAERPKGSFSTLEIQRTEQGDSAMYLCASSFGTSGGNEQFFGPGTRLTVL.

CDR3 loop: CASSPGLGAETQYF. The CDR3 DNA is TGTGCCAGCAGCCCCGGGCTTGGGGCGGAGACCCAGTACTTC. The chain uses TRBV13 and TRBJ2-5, with D possibly TRBD1 on 5 matching bases. Trimming cost V 5 bases and J 5 bases, with 15 bases left between them. The CDR3 runs 14 residues. Germline CDR1 and CDR2: PRHDT and FYEKMQ (reference sequence). Full variable domain (missing parts from reference TRBV13 and TRBJ2-5): AAGVIQSPRHLIKEKRETATLKCYPIPRHDTVYWYQQGPGQDPQFLISFYEKMQSDKGSIPDRFSAQQFSDYHSELNMSSLELGDSALYFCASSPGLGAETQYFGPGTRLLVL.

The chain couples TRBV5-1 to TRBJ2-7; unclear D gene. Germline CDR1 reads SGHRS; CDR2 reads YFSETQ. Trimming took 6 bases from V and 1 from J, leaving 11 bases between them. This CDR3 contains 13 residues. The DNA for the CDR3 is TGCGCCAGCACCTGGACGCCATCCTACGAGCAGTACTTC. Its translation: CASTWTPSYEQYF.

A few counts support this clone. The gene calls are TRBV2 and TRBJ2-6, with D maybe TRBD2 (5 bases). Germline V CDR1 and CDR2: SNHLY, FYNNEI. V was cut by 2 bases and J by 2 bases, with 10 bases left in between. The CDR3 covers 16 residues. CDR3: CASSESGGPGANVLTF. The CDR3 DNA sequence: TGTGCCAGCAGTGAATCAGGCGGGCCTGGGGCCAACGTCCTGACTTTC.

This clone occurred once. The rearrangement joins TRBV6-1 to TRBJ2-7; no firm D call. V lost 4 bases to trimming and J lost 7 bases, with 14 bases between them. Germline V gene data show CDR1 as MNHNS and CDR2 as SASEGT. The CDR3 contains 13 residues. CDR3: CASSAPRTVEQYF. DNA for the CDR3: TGTGCCAGCAGTGCCCCCCGAACAGTTGAGCAGTACTTC.

In this sample, this clone turned up a few times. The chain links TRBV10-2 to TRBJ1-2; D perhaps matches TRBD1 (6 bases). Germline CDR1 WSHSY, CDR2 SAAADI. This CDR3 is built from 14 residues. The V gene lost 2 bases and the J gene lost 4 bases, with 11 bases spanning the gap. The CDR3 sequence: CASSEDRRGYGYTF. The CDR3 DNA reads TGCGCCAGCAGTGAGGACAGGAGAGGCTATGGCTACACCTTC.

The chain combines TRBV4-1 with TRBJ1-2; tentatively, D is TRBD1 (5 bases). V dropped 1 base and J dropped 8 bases, with 11 bases sitting between them. Germline lookup yields CDR1 MGHRA and CDR2 YSYEKL. This CDR3 has 13 amino acids. For the CDR3, the DNA is TGCGCCAGCAGCCAAGGGGGGTTGGACGGCTACACCTTC. Protein sequence: CASSQGGLDGYTF.

This clone was seen a handful of times. V and J are TRBV2 and TRBJ1-2; D perhaps matches TRBD1 (5 bases). The CDR3 has 17 amino acids. Trimming shortened V by 6 bases and J by 0 bases, and 20 bases separated the two germline ends. Germline CDR1 and CDR2: SNHLY and FYNNEI. The chain's CDR3 is CASSPPLGRGANYGYTF. For the CDR3, the DNA is TGTGCCAGCAGCCCCCCTCTCGGACGGGGGGCTAACTATGGCTACACCTTC.

The chain links TRBV14 to TRBJ2-4, with D perhaps TRBD2 (5 bases). Trimming took 5 bases from V and 1 from J, leaving 15 bases between them. The CDR3 has 16 residues. Germline-derived CDR1 and CDR2 are SGHDN and FVKESK. The CDR3 DNA reads TGTGCCAGCAGCTACGGACTTCCCCTCGCCAAAAACATTCAGTACTTC. Encoded protein: CASSYGLPLAKNIQYF.

This chain joins TRBV10-1 and TRBJ2-3; D may be TRBD1 (5 bases). Trimming took off 3 bases at V and 2 bases at J, with 12 bases between the two ends. CDR1 WNHNN and CDR2 SYGVQD come from the germline V gene (reference sequence). CDR3 size: 15 residues. Here the CDR3 reads CASSDSAGITDTQYF. The CDR3 region has the DNA TGCGCCAGCAGTGATTCGGCAGGGATCACAGATACGCAGTATTTT.

This clone was seen a handful of times. This sequence joins TRBV29-1 and TRBJ2-3; tentative D call: TRBD2 (7 bases). From germline, CDR1 is SQVTM and CDR2 ANQGSEA. The CDR3 totals 13 residues. The V gene lost 3 bases and the J gene lost 5 bases, with 12 bases spanning the gap. DNA for the CDR3: TGCAGCGTTGATGGAGGGGGGGTAGATACGCAGTATTTT. This gives the protein CSVDGGGVDTQYF.

V is TRBV7-9 and J is TRBJ1-5; the D is unclear. The ends were cut back, 5 bases at V and 10 bases at J, with 9 bases in the middle. Germline lookup yields CDR1 SEHNR and CDR2 FQNEAQ (reference sequence). This CDR3 region has 11 residues. The CDR3 protein is CASSRSGPQHF. CDR3 DNA sequence: TGTGCCAGCAGCCGCAGCGGACCCCAGCATTTT.

The chain joins TRBV5-1 to TRBJ1-2, with 9 bases identical to TRBD1. This CDR3 has 15 amino acids. V trimming: 2 bases; J trimming: 4 bases; junction bases outside the gene matches: 6. Looked up from germline, CDR1 is SGHRS and CDR2 is YFSETQ. Here the CDR3 reads CASSFRDRDTYGYTF. CDR3 DNA sequence: TGCGCCAGCAGCTTCCGGGACAGGGATACCTATGGCTACACCTTC.

This clone occurred a few times. The chain carries TRBV7-9 and TRBJ2-7, with 10 bases aligning to TRBD1. CDR3 length equals 14 residues. Per germline, CDR1 SEHNR and CDR2 FQNEAQ (reference sequence). J gave up 5 bases and V 4 bases, and 5 bases lay outside the gene matches. CDR3 amino acids: CASSWDRGTDEQYF. The CDR3 coding sequence is TGTGCCAGCAGCTGGGACAGGGGAACTGACGAGCAGTACTTC.

The rearrangement joins TRBV9 to TRBJ1-2, with D uncertain. Per germline, CDR1 SGDLS and CDR2 YYNGEE. The CDR3 loop spans 11 amino acids. The V and J ends lost 0 bases and 4 bases respectively, with 1 base between them. Here the CDR3 reads CASSVGYGYTF. The CDR3 DNA reads TGTGCCAGCAGCGTAGGCTATGGCTACACCTTC.

This clone was counted a few times. V and J are TRBV19 and TRBJ1-1; possible D gene TRBD1, 5 bases. The germline V gene encodes CDR1 LNHDA and CDR2 SQIVND (reference sequence). The CDR3 length is 14 residues. Trimming shortened V by 3 bases and J by 4 bases, and 12 bases separated the two germline ends. CDR3 DNA: TGTGCCAGTAGTATCTCCCCAGGGCGCACTGAAGCTTTCTTT. Amino acids: CASSISPGRTEAFF. Full variable domain (outside the CDR3, taken from reference TRBV19 and TRBJ1-1): DGGITQSPKYLFRKEGQNVTLSCEQNLNHDAMYWYRQDPGQGLRLIYYSQIVNDFQKGDIAEGYSVSREKKESFPLTVTSAQKNPTAFYLCASSISPGRTEAFFGQGTRLTVV.

The gene calls are TRBV4-1 and TRBJ2-5; 7 nucleotides match TRBD2. In germline, CDR1 is MGHRA, CDR2 YSYEKL. The length of the CDR3 is 16 residues. With 3 bases clipped from V and 3 bases from J, the junction kept 10 bases outside the gene matches. The CDR3 DNA reads as TGCGCCAGCAGCCATCCCAAGCGGGGTTTGGAAGAGACCCAGTACTTC. It codes for CASSHPKRGLEETQYF.

This clone appeared a few times. The rearrangement links TRBV5-8 to TRBJ1-2; D not certain. The CDR3 has 17 residues. The V gene's germline CDR1 is SGHTS and CDR2 YDEGEE. The V end was cut by 0 bases, the J end by 3 bases, with 18 bases between. The CDR3: CASSLAGWAPSDYGYTF. The DNA for the CDR3 is TGTGCCAGCAGCTTGGCCGGCTGGGCTCCGTCGGACTATGGCTACACCTTC.

The sample holds a few counts of this clone. This rearrangement joins TRBV28 to TRBJ2-1; perhaps D is TRBD1 or TRBD2 (5 bases each). Between the trimmed V and J ends, which lost 6 bases and 2 bases, there was a span of 11 bases. The CDR3 has 14 residues. From germline, CDR1 is MDHEN and CDR2 SYDVKM. In nucleotides, the CDR3 is TGTGCCAGCAGCCTCTCGGGGCCCTACAATGAGCAGTTCTTC. This encodes CASSLSGPYNEQFF.

This clone was counted a few times. This chain uses TRBV11-2 with TRBJ1-6, with 7 positions matching TRBD1. J was trimmed by 6 bases and V by 3 bases; bases with no gene match: 8. This CDR3 has 16 amino acids. The germline gives CDR1 SGHAT, CDR2 FQNNGV. The chain's CDR3 is CASSLASGTANSPLHF. The CDR3 DNA reads as TGTGCCAGCAGCTTGGCCTCCGGGACAGCTAATTCACCCCTCCACTTT.

The rearrangement links TRBV27 to TRBJ2-3, with TRBD1 as a possible D gene (5 bases). The germline gives CDR1 MNHEY, CDR2 SMNVEV (reference sequence). The CDR3 is made up of 15 amino acids. The germline V and J ends were trimmed by 7 bases and 2 bases, with 16 bases remaining between them. The CDR3 here is CASIGSLGATDTQYF. CDR3 coding DNA: TGTGCCAGCATAGGAAGCCTAGGGGCCACAGATACGCAGTATTTT.

The V call is TRBV27, the J call TRBJ2-6; the D gene is possibly TRBD1 (6 bases). The CDR3 totals 15 residues. CDR1 MNHEY and CDR2 SMNVEV come from the germline V gene (reference sequence). Between the trimmed V and J ends, which lost 7 bases and 0 bases, there was a span of 10 bases. The CDR3 loop reads CASKQGLSGANVLTF. Here the CDR3 DNA reads TGTGCCAGCAAACAGGGCCTCTCTGGGGCCAACGTCCTGACTTTC.

This clone turned up a few times. The chain carries TRBV15 and TRBJ1-2; 10 bases line up with TRBD1. Germline V gives CDR1 LNHNV, CDR2 YYDKDF (reference sequence). V gave up 5 bases and J gave up 2 bases; unmatched junction bases: 2. The CDR3 contains 14 residues. This chain's CDR3 is CATSGGQGNYGYTF. DNA for the CDR3: TGTGCCACCAGCGGGGGACAGGGGAACTATGGCTACACCTTC.

V usage is TRBV7-2 and J usage is TRBJ2-1; 7 positions agree with TRBD1. V dropped 2 bases and J dropped 6; count of bases not matched to a gene: 7. CDR1 and CDR2 from the germline V gene are SGHTA and FQGNSA. The CDR3 runs 15 residues. The CDR3 coding sequence is TGTGCCAGCAGCTTACTGGGACAGCCACCCAATGAGCAGTTCTTC. It is translated as CASSLLGQPPNEQFF.

This clone turned up a few times. The gene calls are TRBV19 and TRBJ1-4, with 10 nucleotides matching TRBD1. The junction had 8 bases not matched to a gene; V was cut back by 4 bases and J by 6 bases. Per germline, CDR1 LNHDA and CDR2 SQIVND (reference sequence). The length of the CDR3 is 16 residues. CDR3 nucleotide sequence: TGTGCCAGTAGTACAAGCCGGGACAGGGGCGATGAAAAACTGTTTTTT. This codes for CASSTSRDRGDEKLFF.

The genes are TRBV27 and TRBJ1-1; D not resolved. CDR1 and CDR2 (germline): MNHEY, SMNVEV (reference sequence). V shed 2 bases and J shed 3 bases, with 7 bases lying between them. CDR3 size: 13 residues. For the CDR3, the DNA is TGTGCCAGCAGTTTAATCATAGACACTGAAGCTTTCTTT. Protein sequence: CASSLIIDTEAFF.

This clone was detected a few times. CDR3 region: CASSWGSNQPQHF. CDR3 DNA: TGTGCCAGCAGTTGGGGGAGCAATCAGCCCCAGCATTTT. This chain joins TRBV25-1 and TRBJ1-5, with a possible D match to TRBD1 (5 bases). CDR1 is MGHDK and CDR2 is SYGVNS in the germline V gene. Trimming stripped 5 bases from V and 1 base from J, with 6 bases between. The CDR3 has 13 amino acids. The full variable domain, its missing parts supplied by reference TRBV25-1 and TRBJ1-5, is EADIYQTPRYLVIGTGKKITLECSQTMGHDKMYWYQQDPGMELHLIHYSYGVNSTEKGDLSSESTVSRIRTEHFPLTLESARPSHTSQYLCASSWGSNQPQHFGDGTRLSIL.